This TCR beta chain was identified in a study of control samples from healthy donors and cancer patients. In germline, CDR1 is MGHRA, CDR2 YSYEKL. CDR3 length equals 12 residues. Trimming stripped 5 bases from V and 5 bases from J, with 7 bases between. Profiling relied on immunoSEQ multiplex PCR, and the TCRdb table lists in-frame clones only, not all of them. The table has around 6,000 clones, around 72% seen once. The receptor comes from a male donor with melanoma. The chain uses TRBV4-1 and TRBJ2-1; D gene uncertain. Input material: formalin-fixed, paraffin-embedded tissue. In nucleotides, the CDR3 is TGCGCCAGCAGCTTAACCAACAATGAGCAGTTCTTC. Amino acid sequence: CASSLTNNEQFF.